The TCR beta chain under discussion was sequenced for a study of identical twins. TCRdb reprocessed the 5' RACE reads with MiXCR, giving one entry per CDR3 protein. The sample records around 250,000 distinct CDR3 sequences, about 8.3% being singletons. Study-wide points: Conclusions relied on cross-sectional statistical analysis, not following the same donors.

A remark on this clonotype: Its target is unknown.

This CDR3 has 15 amino acids. V shed 0 bases and J 5 bases; nucleotides not matched to a gene: 2. In germline, CDR1 is MNHEY, CDR2 SMNVEV (reference sequence). The same data also went into a second study, on yellow fever vaccine responses in identical twins.

The chain combines TRBV27 with TRBJ2-2; 8 nucleotides agree with TRBD2. The origin of this receptor is a woman in her late teens or twenties in good health. The source material was CD8+ T cells sorted from blood. The CDR3 DNA reads TGTGCCAGCAGTTTATCGTCGGGGGGGACCGGGGAGCTGTTTTTT. Translating it yields CASSLSSGGTGELFF.